These 8 T cell receptor beta chains share one sample of origin, sequenced in a study of vaccination and CD4 T cells after COVID-19. At the Johns Hopkins FTIC core, DNA taken from cultured CD4+ T cells was sequenced by way of the Oncomine TCR Beta short-read assay. TCRdb recomputed calls from the PCR reads with MiXCR, one row per CDR3 protein. The sample carries 10,000 to 13,000 distinct CDR3 sequences, more than 65% recorded once. Treatment denoted: roughly 10-day PBMC culture with coronavirus spike peptide pools or control peptides (ViraFEST assay). Antigens of these TCRs are unknown. Sequenced: CD4+ T cells from blood, cultured in vitro. The receptor set was obtained from a human donor who had recovered from COVID-19.

V usage is TRBV5-6 and J usage is TRBJ1-6; 10 nucleotides agree with TRBD1. V shed 4 bases, J shed 15 bases, and the junction held 4 bases outside the gene matches. From germline, CDR1 is SGHDT and CDR2 YYEEEE. The CDR3 loop spans 12 amino acids. Written as DNA, the CDR3 is TGTGCCAGCAGCCAATGGGACAGGGGCCTCCACTTT. Translated: CASSQWDRGLHF.

The chain recombines TRBV6-1 with TRBJ2-2, with TRBD2 matching 7 bases. CDR1 is MNHNS, CDR2 SASEGT, per germline. The CDR3 is made up of 13 amino acids. The junction had 1 base not matched to a gene; V was cut back by 6 bases and J by 3 bases. The CDR3 bases are TGTGCCAGCAGGGGGGGGGACACCGGGGAGCTGTTTTTT. Its translation: CASRGGDTGELFF.

This chain uses TRBV7-2 with TRBJ2-5; no definite D call. The V and J ends lost 5 bases and 4 bases respectively, with 11 bases between them. The germline V gene has CDR1 SGHTA and CDR2 FQGNSA. This CDR3 contains 13 residues. The CDR3 here is CASSALPTETQYF. The DNA for the CDR3 is TGTGCCAGCAGCGCGCTCCCGACAGAGACCCAGTACTTC.

The J gene is TRBJ1-5, the V gene TRBV7-2, with TRBD1 matching 8 bases. This CDR3 is 16 amino acids long. V lost 1 base to trimming and J lost 7 bases; unmatched junction nucleotides: 9. Germline assignment: CDR1 SGHTA and CDR2 FQGNSA. CDR3 sequence (DNA): TGTGCCAGCAGCTTAGGAGGGCAGGGGGCCGGGCAGCCCCAGCATTTT. Its protein product is CASSLGGQGAGQPQHF.

The sample holds a few counts of this clonotype. This rearrangement joins TRBV27 to TRBJ1-6; no firm D call. This CDR3 has 14 residues. Germline values: CDR1 MNHEY, CDR2 SMNVEV (reference sequence). Between the trimmed V and J ends, which lost 5 bases and 7 bases, there was a span of 12 bases. Here the CDR3 reads CASSPQPANSPLHF. CDR3 DNA: TGTGCCAGCAGTCCTCAACCGGCGAATTCACCCCTCCACTTT.

The J gene is TRBJ2-7, the V gene TRBV20-1, with D possibly TRBD1 on 6 matching bases. The CDR3 extends over 15 amino acids. V lost 0 bases and J lost 4, with 16 bases in between. Germline-derived CDR1 and CDR2 are DFQATT and SNEGSKA (reference sequence). CDR3 sequence reads: CSARELGAPPYEQYF. The CDR3 DNA sequence: TGCAGTGCTAGAGAACTGGGGGCCCCCCCTTACGAGCAGTACTTC.

The chain links TRBV28 to TRBJ2-7, with D tentatively TRBD2 (5 bases). Germline CDR1 and CDR2: MDHEN and SYDVKM. Trimming removed 7 bases from V and 3 bases from J, with 16 bases in between. The CDR3 has 14 amino acids. CDR3 DNA: TGTGCCAGCACATATGGACTGGTTAACTACGAGCAGTACTTC. This gives the protein CASTYGLVNYEQYF.

The chain recombines TRBV12-3 or TRBV12-4 with TRBJ1-5, with 9 bases matching TRBD1. The junction had 10 bases not matched to a gene; V was cut back by 5 bases and J by 5 bases. The CDR3 spans 16 residues. DNA for the CDR3: TGTGCCAGCAGTCGAACAGGGGGCGCATCGTATCAGCCCCAGCATTTT. Translation gives CASSRTGGASYQPQHF.